What follows are 11 T cell receptor beta chains derived from one specimen sequenced in a study of T cells after yellow fever vaccination. TCRdb re-called the 5' RACE reads with MiXCR, one entry per CDR3 protein. The data show 400,000 or so distinct CDR3 sequences, 18% seen once. Sequences were derived from PBMCs, sampled before the yellow fever booster vaccination. These receptors all stem from a man aged 18 to 29 who received the YFV17D yellow fever vaccine.

The sample holds a few counts of this clonotype. The chain couples TRBV6-8 to TRBJ2-1, with D uncertain. This CDR3 spans 11 amino acids. The germline V and J ends were trimmed by 7 bases and 9 bases, with 10 bases remaining between them. Germline assignment: CDR1 MNHGY and CDR2 SAAAGT. CDR3 coding DNA: TGTGCCAGCAAAAACTATACTGAGCAGTTCTTC. Translated, it gives CASKNYTEQFF.

This clonotype was recorded a few times. The chain links TRBV20-1 to TRBJ1-2; D is perhaps TRBD1 (5 bases). The CDR3 loop spans 9 amino acids. V lost 7 bases to trimming and J lost 14 bases, with 14 bases between them. Per the germline V gene, CDR1 is DFQATT and CDR2 is SNEGSKA (reference sequence). The CDR3 DNA reads TGCAGTGAGGGACGCCTGACGACCTTC. Translation gives CSEGRLTTF.

This clonotype was seen a handful of times. This chain uses TRBV6-5 with TRBJ2-7, with D perhaps matching TRBD1 (5 bases). Trimming left V 6 bases short and J 0 bases short, with 18 bases between. This CDR3 has 16 amino acids. The germline gives CDR1 MNHEY, CDR2 SVGAGI. This chain's CDR3 is CASSHTLSTASYEQYF. Written as DNA, the CDR3 is TGTGCCAGCAGCCACACACTCTCGACAGCCTCCTACGAGCAGTACTTC.

The chain employs TRBV7-3 and TRBJ2-5; no clear D. V was pared by 6 bases and J by 3 bases, with 11 bases between. The CDR3 consists of 13 residues. Germline V CDR1 and CDR2: SGHTA, FQGTGA. The CDR3 sequence is CASSSGWKETQYF. CDR3 DNA sequence: TGTGCCAGCAGTTCCGGATGGAAAGAGACCCAGTACTTC.

V usage is TRBV11-3 and J usage is TRBJ2-5; 8 bases are shared with TRBD2. Germline V gene sequence: CDR1 SGHNT, CDR2 YENEEA. This CDR3 has 17 residues. The V segment lost 1 base and the J segment 5 bases; nucleotides outside the gene matches: 12. CDR3 region: CASSLGGFTSGHETQYF. The CDR3 DNA reads as TGTGCCAGCAGCTTAGGGGGGTTTACTAGCGGCCATGAGACCCAGTACTTC.

This clonotype was recorded a few times. V usage is TRBV4-3 and J usage is TRBJ1-3; D gene ambiguous. V shed 0 bases and J shed 0 bases, with 6 bases lying between them. Germline assignment: CDR1 LGHNA and CDR2 YSLEER. The CDR3 extends over 15 amino acids. DNA of the CDR3: TGCGCCAGCAGCCAAGATTTTAACTCTGGAAACACCATATATTTT. It is translated as CASSQDFNSGNTIYF.

This clonotype was recorded many times. This rearrangement joins TRBV9 to TRBJ2-1; 11 bases fit TRBD2. Germline V gene lookup returns CDR1 SGDLS and CDR2 YYNGEE. Unmatched junction bases numbered 4, after V lost 2 bases and J lost 0 bases. The CDR3 sequence is 17 residues long. This chain's CDR3 is CASSVGLAGSSYNEQFF. In DNA form, the CDR3 reads TGTGCCAGCAGCGTTGGACTAGCGGGTTCCTCCTACAATGAGCAGTTCTTC.

This clonotype has only a few counts. The V gene is TRBV2, the J gene TRBJ1-1; D is uncertain. Germline V gene data show CDR1 as SNHLY and CDR2 as FYNNEI. This CDR3 has 11 amino acids. Between the trimmed V and J ends, which lost 4 bases and 5 bases, there was a span of 5 bases. The CDR3 sequence is CASSATTEAFF. CDR3 nucleotide sequence: TGTGCCAGCAGTGCTACGACTGAAGCTTTCTTT. The full variable domain, its missing parts supplied by reference TRBV2 and TRBJ1-1, is EPEVTQTPSHQVTQMGQEVILRCVPISNHLYFYWYRQILGQKVEFLVSFYNNEISEKSEIFDDQFSVERPDGSNFTLKIRSTKLEDSAMYFCASSATTEAFFGQGTRLTVV.

This clonotype was counted a few times. This chain uses TRBV7-6 with TRBJ2-7; the D gene is possibly TRBD1 (5 bases). Trimming took off 5 bases at V and 11 bases at J, with 13 bases between the two ends. CDR3 length: 11 residues. CDR1 SGHVS and CDR2 FNYEAQ come from the germline V gene. The CDR3 DNA sequence: TGTGCCAGCAGCCTTGGACAAGCAAAGTACTTC. Translating gives CASSLGQAKYF.

V and J are TRBV27 and TRBJ2-7; 8 nucleotides match TRBD1. This CDR3 has 13 residues. Germline assignment: CDR1 MNHEY and CDR2 SMNVEV (reference sequence). V lost 5 bases to trimming and J lost 5 bases; unmatched junction nucleotides: 5. The DNA for the CDR3 is TGTGCCAGCAGTCCCACAGGGGGGAACGAGCAGTACTTC. Translated: CASSPTGGNEQYF.

The chain recombines TRBV6-5 with TRBJ1-5; D unclear. The CDR3 extends over 13 amino acids. V lost 4 bases, J lost 4 bases, and 8 bases lay in between. Germline assignment: CDR1 MNHEY and CDR2 SVGAGI. The CDR3 DNA sequence: TGTGCCAGCAGTTTACAGTTAAATCAGCCCCAGCATTTT. Its translation is CASSLQLNQPQHF.